The clone carrying this TCR beta chain occurred once. The data stem from a study of blood T cell repertoires in COVID-19. Study overall: T cells, B-cell-depleted T cells, or PBMCs supplied cDNA or gDNA.

Per the original methods: Nucleated cell number was recorded as an estimate derived from reference gene primer amplification. Generated by immunoSEQ multiplex PCR, the TCRdb table keeps only in-frame clones and is missing some. V and J calls and clone size follow that table, whereas D and trimming were derived from the DNA. Here the sample spans under 150,000 clones, 83% being singletons. The V gene's germline CDR1 is SGDLS and CDR2 YYNGEE. The CDR3 extends over 14 amino acids. Trimming pared 2 bases from V and 4 bases from J, leaving 12 bases between. This sequence originates from a man aged 25 to 40 with acute or convalescent COVID-19. The sequenced material came from peripheral blood. The chain joins TRBV9 to TRBJ1-2; D gene ambiguous. This CDR3 reads CASSVLGRSYGYTF. CDR3 nucleotide sequence: TGTGCCAGCAGCGTCCTCGGGAGGTCCTATGGCTACACCTTC.